The 7 T cell receptor beta chains given below trace back to one sample, sequenced in a study of blood T cell repertoires in COVID-19. Produced via immunoSEQ multiplex PCR; TCRdb's table is partial and in-frame only. The sample holds about 150,000 clones, about 79% seen once. Sequenced input: peripheral blood. The receptors were gathered from a woman aged 55-75 years with acute or convalescent COVID-19.

V is TRBV4-1 and J is TRBJ1-2, with 8 bases identical to TRBD1. V gave up 4 bases and J gave up 5 bases; unmatched junction bases: 9. The germline CDR1 and CDR2 sequences are MGHRA and YSYEKL. This CDR3 comprises 15 residues. The CDR3 here is CASSPWTGRKYGYTF. In nucleotides, the CDR3 is TGCGCCAGCAGCCCCTGGACAGGGAGGAAATATGGCTACACCTTC.

The J gene is TRBJ1-5, the V gene TRBV30; 8 bases match TRBD1. After removal of 2 bases from V and 2 bases from J, the junction contained 5 bases not matched to a gene. Germline V gives CDR1 GTSNPN, CDR2 SVGIG (reference sequence). This CDR3 is built from 15 residues. CDR3: CAWSSPGQGNQPQHF. The CDR3 coding sequence is TGTGCCTGGAGTTCTCCGGGACAGGGCAATCAGCCCCAGCATTTT. The full variable domain, in which reference TRBV30 and TRBJ1-5 provide the parts outside the CDR3, is SQTIHQWPATLVQPVGSPLSLECTVEGTSNPNLYWYRQAAGRGLQLLFYSVGIGQISSEVPQNLSASRPQDRQFILSSKKLLLSDSGFYLCAWSSPGQGNQPQHFGDGTRLSIL.

This chain links TRBV30 with TRBJ2-7, with 8 positions matching TRBD2. The CDR3 has 12 residues. Germline V gene lookup returns CDR1 GTSNPN and CDR2 SVGIG (reference sequence). Losses at the gene ends were 8 bases for V and 2 bases for J; bases not matched to a gene: 5. The CDR3 sequence is CASRGGAYEQYF. The CDR3 DNA follows: TGTGCCAGTCGGGGGGGGGCCTACGAGCAGTACTTC.

This rearrangement joins TRBV11-2 to TRBJ2-1; D is unresolved. The CDR3 totals 14 residues. The V end lost 1 base, the J end lost 4 bases, and 8 bases lay between the germline ends. CDR1 is SGHAT, CDR2 FQNNGV, per germline. CDR3 sequence: CASSLAQFYNEQFF. For the CDR3, the DNA is TGTGCCAGCAGCTTAGCACAGTTTTACAATGAGCAGTTCTTC.

This rearrangement joins TRBV6-5 to TRBJ2-5, with 7 bases lining up with TRBD1. Germline V gene sequence: CDR1 MNHEY, CDR2 SVGAGI. Trimming cost V 4 bases and J 4 bases; bases outside gene matches: 6. The CDR3 has 14 amino acids. CDR3 coding DNA: TGTGCCAGCAGTTTACAGGGGTGGGGAGAGACCCAGTACTTC. Its translation: CASSLQGWGETQYF.

The chain combines TRBV3-1 (or the pseudogene TRBV3-2) with TRBJ1-2; no clear D. This CDR3 is 12 amino acids long. V dropped 4 bases and J dropped 8 bases, with 11 bases sitting between them. The germline CDR1 and CDR2 sequences are LGHDT and YNNKEL (reference sequence). CDR3 DNA sequence: TGTGCCAGCAGCCCGACGGGGAGAGGCTACACCTTC. Translated: CASSPTGRGYTF.

The J gene is TRBJ1-1, the V gene TRBV6-5, with D unclear. Trimming pared 3 bases from V and 1 base from J, leaving 12 bases between. CDR3 length: 15 amino acids. The V gene's germline CDR1 is MNHEY and CDR2 SVGAGI. The CDR3 DNA reads TGTGCCAGCAGTTATGACGGCCCAGGGAACACTGAAGCTTTCTTT. Amino acid sequence: CASSYDGPGNTEAFF.